Detailed here is one T cell receptor beta chain. The antigen remains unidentified. This sample was included in a study of metastatic and nonmetastatic thyroid tumors. Study in general: The authors compared repertoires across blood and tumor or nodule tissue from malignant and benign thyroid patients.

Source study methods: The authors used CDR3 differences across clinicopathological groups to build a distant-metastasis classifier for papillary thyroid cancer. TCRdb re-called the PCR reads with MiXCR. TCRdb assigned the V and J calls; the authors' analysis was not used. The repertoire has more than 90,000 clones, about 12% of them found once; the top ten carry about 10%. The CDR3 extends over 13 amino acids. V shed 7 bases and J shed 8 bases, with 14 bases lying between them. Germline V gene data show CDR1 as LNHNV and CDR2 as YYDKDF (reference sequence). Broader study findings: In both blood and tumor samples, TCR beta diversity was reported significantly higher for malignant than benign nodules.

None of the patients had undergone any treatment ahead of thyroid surgery. Sequencing input: blood. The chain links TRBV15 to TRBJ2-2; no firm D call. The receptor's source is a female donor with papillary thyroid cancer or a benign thyroid nodule (not recorded which). Some clones in this sample may be carry-over from other donors' samples. In nucleotides, the CDR3 is TGTGCCACCATCCCTCCCCCGGCGGGGGAGCTGTTTTTT. Its protein product is CATIPPPAGELFF.